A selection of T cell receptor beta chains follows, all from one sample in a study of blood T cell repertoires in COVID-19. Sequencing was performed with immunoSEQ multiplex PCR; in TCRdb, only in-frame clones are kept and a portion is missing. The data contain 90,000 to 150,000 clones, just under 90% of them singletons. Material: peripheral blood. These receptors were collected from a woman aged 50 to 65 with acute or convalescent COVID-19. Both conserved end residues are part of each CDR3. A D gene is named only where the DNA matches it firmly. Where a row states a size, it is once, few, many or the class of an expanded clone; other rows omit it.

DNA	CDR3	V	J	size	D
TGTGCCAGCAGCCGTACTGAGACCCAGTACTTC	CASSRTETQYF	TRBV3-1/TRBV3-2	TRBJ2-5	few	NA
TGTGCCAGCAGTGTCCCCGGACTAGCGGTTAGCTCCTACAATGAGCAGTTCTTC	CASSVPGLAVSSYNEQFF	TRBV2	TRBJ2-1	once	TRBD2
TGTGCCAGCAGCCTGGGGAGGACAGGCGGTACTGAAGCTTTCTTT	CASSLGRTGGTEAFF	TRBV13	TRBJ1-1	NA	TRBD1
TGTGCCAGCAGCTTAACAGTTTACCAAGAGACCCAGTACTTC	CASSLTVYQETQYF	TRBV11-2	TRBJ2-5	NA	NA
TGTGCCAGCAGCTTGGAGGCTAGCGGACAAGAGACCCAGTACTTC	CASSLEASGQETQYF	TRBV5-4	TRBJ2-5	NA	TRBD2
TGTGCCAGCAGTGAAGCCGGGACAGGGGAGATATTTGGCTACACCTTC	CASSEAGTGEIFGYTF	TRBV25-1	TRBJ1-2	NA	TRBD1
TGTGCCAGCAGTTACCTGCTAAGAGGTGGAAACACCATATATTTT	CASSYLLRGGNTIYF	TRBV6-2/TRBV6-3	TRBJ1-3	NA	NA
TGTGCCAGCAGCCCAAGGAGTATAGCGGATACGCAGTATTTT	CASSPRSIADTQYF	TRBV7-2	TRBJ2-3	NA	NA
TGTGCCAGCAGCTTAGCTGGAGGTCCGGGCCTCTATGGCTACACCTTC	CASSLAGGPGLYGYTF	TRBV7-2	TRBJ1-2	NA	NA
TGTGCCAGCAGTCCTACAGGGTCTGGAAACACCATATATTTT	CASSPTGSGNTIYF	TRBV25-1	TRBJ1-3	NA	NA
TGTGCCAGCAGAGACACGGGGGGGGCAACCCAGTACTTC	CASRDTGGATQYF	TRBV2	TRBJ2-5	few	TRBD2
TGCGCCAGCAGCCAAGGACAGGGAATAGGAGAGACCCAGTACTTC	CASSQGQGIGETQYF	TRBV4-1	TRBJ2-5	NA	TRBD1
TGTGCCAGCAGCCAAGATTCTGCGGGGGGAGACTATGGCTACACCTTC	CASSQDSAGGDYGYTF	TRBV4-2	TRBJ1-2	NA	NA
TGTGCCAGCAGTTACGGCAGGATTTATGGCTACACCTTC	CASSYGRIYGYTF	TRBV6-5	TRBJ1-2	NA	NA
TGTGCCAGCAGCCGAGGGTCCTACGAGCAGTACTTC	CASSRGSYEQYF	TRBV6-2/TRBV6-3	TRBJ2-7	NA	NA
TGTGCCTGGATTTACGGGTCTACTGAAGCTTTCTTT	CAWIYGSTEAFF	TRBV30	TRBJ1-1	few	NA
TGTGCCAGCAGTCCACTCGCGCAGGGGGATAATGGCTACACCTTC	CASSPLAQGDNGYTF	TRBV6-6	TRBJ1-2	once	TRBD1